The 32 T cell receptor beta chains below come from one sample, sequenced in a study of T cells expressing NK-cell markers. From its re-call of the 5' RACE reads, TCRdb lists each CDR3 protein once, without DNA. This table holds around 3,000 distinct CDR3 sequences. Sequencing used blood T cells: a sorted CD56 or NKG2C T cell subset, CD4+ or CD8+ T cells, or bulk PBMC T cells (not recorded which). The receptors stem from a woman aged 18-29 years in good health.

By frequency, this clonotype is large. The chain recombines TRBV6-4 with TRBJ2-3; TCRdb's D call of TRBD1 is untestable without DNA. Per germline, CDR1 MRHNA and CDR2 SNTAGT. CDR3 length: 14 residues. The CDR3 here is CASSDGQGADTQYF.

The CDR3 spells CASSQGAGDQETQYF. The chain joins TRBV3-1 to TRBJ2-5; TCRdb picks TRBD1, but there is no DNA to check that call. In germline, CDR1 is LGHDT, CDR2 YNNKEL (reference sequence). This CDR3 contains 15 residues.

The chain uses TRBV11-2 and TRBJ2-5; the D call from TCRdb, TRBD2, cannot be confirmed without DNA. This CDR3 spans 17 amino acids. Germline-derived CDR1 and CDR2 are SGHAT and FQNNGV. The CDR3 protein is CASSLDLASGSQETQYF.

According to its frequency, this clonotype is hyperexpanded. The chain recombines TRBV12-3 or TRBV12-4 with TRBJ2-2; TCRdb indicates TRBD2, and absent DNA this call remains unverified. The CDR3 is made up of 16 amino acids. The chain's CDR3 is CASSSLAGGYTGELFF.

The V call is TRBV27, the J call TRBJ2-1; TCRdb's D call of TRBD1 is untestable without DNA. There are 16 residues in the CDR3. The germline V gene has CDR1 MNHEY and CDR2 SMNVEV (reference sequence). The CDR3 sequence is CASSLYFGRQLGEQFF.

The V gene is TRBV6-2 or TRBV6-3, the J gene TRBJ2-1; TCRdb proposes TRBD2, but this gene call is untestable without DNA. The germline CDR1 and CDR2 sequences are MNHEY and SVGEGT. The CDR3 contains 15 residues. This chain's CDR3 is CASSQGTSESNEQFF.

The CDR3 sequence: CASSSIGAGYDDQPQHF. The V gene is TRBV5-5, the J gene TRBJ1-5; as DNA is missing, the TRBD1 call by TCRdb cannot be tested. The CDR3 sequence is 17 residues long. CDR1 is SGHKS, CDR2 YYEKEE, per germline (reference sequence). Filled out from reference TRBV5-5 and TRBJ1-5, the complete variable domain reads DAGVTQSPTHLIKTRGQQVTLRCSPISGHKSVSWYQQVLGQGPQFIFQYYEKEERGRGNFPDRFSARQFPNYSSELNVNALLLGDSALYLCASSSIGAGYDDQPQHFGDGTRLSIL.

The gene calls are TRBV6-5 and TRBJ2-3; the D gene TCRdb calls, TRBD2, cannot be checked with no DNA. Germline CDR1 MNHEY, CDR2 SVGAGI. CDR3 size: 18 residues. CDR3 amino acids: CASSYTRGTSDNTDTQYF.

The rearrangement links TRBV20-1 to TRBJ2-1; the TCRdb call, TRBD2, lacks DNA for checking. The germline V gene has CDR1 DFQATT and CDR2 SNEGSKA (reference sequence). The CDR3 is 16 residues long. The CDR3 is CSARAWSGGDVNEQFF.

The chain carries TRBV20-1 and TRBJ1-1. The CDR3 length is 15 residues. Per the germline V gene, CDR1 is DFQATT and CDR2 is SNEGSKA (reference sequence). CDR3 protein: CSARLSGMGNTEAFF.

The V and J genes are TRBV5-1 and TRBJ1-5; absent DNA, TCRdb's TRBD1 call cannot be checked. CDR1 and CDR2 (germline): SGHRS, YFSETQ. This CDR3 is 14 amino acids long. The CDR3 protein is CASSQGTGGQPQHF.

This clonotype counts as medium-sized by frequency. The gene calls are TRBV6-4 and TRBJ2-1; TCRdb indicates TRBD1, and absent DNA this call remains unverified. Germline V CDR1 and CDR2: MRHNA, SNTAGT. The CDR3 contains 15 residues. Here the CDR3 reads CASSDGTGEHNEQFF.

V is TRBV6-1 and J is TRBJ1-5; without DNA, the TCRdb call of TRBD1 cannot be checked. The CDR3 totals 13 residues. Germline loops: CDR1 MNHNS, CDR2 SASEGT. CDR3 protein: CASSEGWGQPQHF.

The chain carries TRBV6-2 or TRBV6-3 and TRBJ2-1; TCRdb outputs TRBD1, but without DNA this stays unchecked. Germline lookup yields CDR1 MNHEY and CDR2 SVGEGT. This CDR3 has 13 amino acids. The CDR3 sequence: CASSGDENNEQFF.

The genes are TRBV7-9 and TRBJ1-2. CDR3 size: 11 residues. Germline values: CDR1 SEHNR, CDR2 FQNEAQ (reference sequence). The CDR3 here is CASSLIDGYTF.

The CDR3 sequence: CSVHPGDTEAFF. The V gene is TRBV29-1, the J gene TRBJ1-1. The CDR3 extends over 12 amino acids. The germline V gene has CDR1 SQVTM and CDR2 ANQGSEA. The variable domain in full, completed from reference TRBV29-1 and TRBJ1-1, reads SAVISQKPSRDICQRGTSLTIQCQVDSQVTMMFWYRQQPGQSLTLIATANQGSEATYESGFVIDKFPISRPNLTFSTLTVSNMSPEDSSIYLCSVHPGDTEAFFGQGTRLTVV.

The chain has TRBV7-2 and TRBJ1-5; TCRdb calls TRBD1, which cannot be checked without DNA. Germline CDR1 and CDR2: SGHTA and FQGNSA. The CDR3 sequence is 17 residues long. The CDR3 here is CASSSWPGGGHNQPQHF.

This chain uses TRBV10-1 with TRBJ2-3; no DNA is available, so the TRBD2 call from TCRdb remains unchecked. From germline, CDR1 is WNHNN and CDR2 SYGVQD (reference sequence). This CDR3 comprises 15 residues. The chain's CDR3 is CASSDSGRASDTQYF.

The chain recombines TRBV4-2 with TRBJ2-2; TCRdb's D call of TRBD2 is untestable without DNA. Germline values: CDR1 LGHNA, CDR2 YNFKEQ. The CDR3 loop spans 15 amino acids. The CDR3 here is CASSQGGLETGELFF.

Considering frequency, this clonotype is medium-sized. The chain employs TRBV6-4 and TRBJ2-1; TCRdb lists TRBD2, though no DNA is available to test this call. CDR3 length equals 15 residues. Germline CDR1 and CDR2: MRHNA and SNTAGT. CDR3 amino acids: CASSATSGGSNEQFF.

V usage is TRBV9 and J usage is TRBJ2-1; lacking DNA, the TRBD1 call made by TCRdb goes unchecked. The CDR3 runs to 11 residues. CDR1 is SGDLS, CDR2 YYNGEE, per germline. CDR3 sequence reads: CASSASGGQFF.

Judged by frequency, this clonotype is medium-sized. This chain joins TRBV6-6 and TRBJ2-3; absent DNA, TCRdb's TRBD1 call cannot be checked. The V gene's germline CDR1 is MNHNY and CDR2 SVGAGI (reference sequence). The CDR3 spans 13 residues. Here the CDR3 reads CASSWDSTDTQYF.

The CDR3 loop is CSAEVGRGALGEQYF. The genes are TRBV20-1 and TRBJ2-7; without DNA, the TCRdb call of TRBD2 cannot be checked. This CDR3 is 15 amino acids long. Germline CDR1 is DFQATT and CDR2 is SNEGSKA (reference sequence).

The CDR3 sequence is CASSPGTSGVSYEQYF. V is TRBV5-1 and J is TRBJ2-7; TCRdb calls TRBD2, which cannot be checked without DNA. CDR3 size: 16 residues. Germline lookup yields CDR1 SGHRS and CDR2 YFSETQ.

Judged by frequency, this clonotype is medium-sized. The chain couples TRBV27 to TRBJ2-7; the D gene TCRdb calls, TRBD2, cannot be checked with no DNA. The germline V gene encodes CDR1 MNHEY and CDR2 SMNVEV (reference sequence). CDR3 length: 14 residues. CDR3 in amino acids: CASSPRAGTYEQYF.

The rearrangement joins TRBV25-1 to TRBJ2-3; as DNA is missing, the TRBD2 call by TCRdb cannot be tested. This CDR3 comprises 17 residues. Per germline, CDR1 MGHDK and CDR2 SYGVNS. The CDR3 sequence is CASSGLAGAFGTDTQYF.

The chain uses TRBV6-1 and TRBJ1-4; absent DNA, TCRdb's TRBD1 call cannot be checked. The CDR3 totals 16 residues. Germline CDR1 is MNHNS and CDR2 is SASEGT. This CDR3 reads CASSEAGGRGNEKLFF.

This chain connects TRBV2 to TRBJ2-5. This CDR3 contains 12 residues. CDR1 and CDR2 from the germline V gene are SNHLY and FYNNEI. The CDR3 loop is CASSVEGETQYF.

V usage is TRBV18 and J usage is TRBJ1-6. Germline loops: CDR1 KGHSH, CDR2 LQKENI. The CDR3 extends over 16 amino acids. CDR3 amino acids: CASSPFRSEDNSPLHF.

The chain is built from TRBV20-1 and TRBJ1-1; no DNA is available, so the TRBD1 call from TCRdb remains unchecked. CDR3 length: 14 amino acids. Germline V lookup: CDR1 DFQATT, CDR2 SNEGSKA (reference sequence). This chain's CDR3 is CSPDPGQGHTEAFF.

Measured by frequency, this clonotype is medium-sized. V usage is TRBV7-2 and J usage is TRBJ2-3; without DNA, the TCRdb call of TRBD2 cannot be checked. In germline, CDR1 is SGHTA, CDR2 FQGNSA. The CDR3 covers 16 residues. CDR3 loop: CASSLVGRALADTQYF.

The CDR3 region is CASSLYLGSPLHF. The chain is built from TRBV11-2 and TRBJ1-6. CDR1 is SGHAT and CDR2 is FQNNGV in the germline V gene. The CDR3 length is 13 residues.